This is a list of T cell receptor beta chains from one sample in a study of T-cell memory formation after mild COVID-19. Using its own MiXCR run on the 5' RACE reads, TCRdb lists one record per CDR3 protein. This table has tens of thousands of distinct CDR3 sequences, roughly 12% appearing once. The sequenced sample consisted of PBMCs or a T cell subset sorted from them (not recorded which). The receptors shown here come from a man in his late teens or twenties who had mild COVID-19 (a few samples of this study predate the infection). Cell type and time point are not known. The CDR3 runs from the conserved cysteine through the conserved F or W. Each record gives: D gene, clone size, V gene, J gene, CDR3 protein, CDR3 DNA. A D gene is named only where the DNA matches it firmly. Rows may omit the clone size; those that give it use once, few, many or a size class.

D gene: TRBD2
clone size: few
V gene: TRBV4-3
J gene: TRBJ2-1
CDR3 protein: CASSRQRLAGGYEQFF
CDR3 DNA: TGCGCCAGCAGCCGCCAAAGACTAGCGGGGGGCTATGAGCAGTTCTTC

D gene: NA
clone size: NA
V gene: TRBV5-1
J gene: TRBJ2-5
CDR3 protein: CASSLGTTKETQYF
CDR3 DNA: TGCGCCAGCAGCTTGGGGACTACTAAAGAGACCCAGTACTTC

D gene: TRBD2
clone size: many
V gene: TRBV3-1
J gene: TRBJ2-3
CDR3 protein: CASSQESGGNPTDTQYF
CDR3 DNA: TGTGCCAGCAGCCAAGAAAGCGGGGGGAACCCCACAGATACGCAGTATTTT

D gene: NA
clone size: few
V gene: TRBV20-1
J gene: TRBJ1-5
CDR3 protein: CSARDRSRMYQPQHF
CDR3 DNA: TGCAGTGCTAGAGATCGGAGCAGGATGTACCAGCCCCAGCATTTT

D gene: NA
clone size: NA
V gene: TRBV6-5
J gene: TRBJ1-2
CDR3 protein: CASSPRVSAFNYGYTF
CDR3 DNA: TGTGCCAGCAGTCCCCGGGTGAGCGCGTTTAACTATGGCTACACCTTC

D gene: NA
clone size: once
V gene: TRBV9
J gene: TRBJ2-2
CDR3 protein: CASSVLGRTGELFF
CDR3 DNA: TGTGCCAGCAGCGTCCTCGGACGCACCGGGGAGCTGTTTTTT

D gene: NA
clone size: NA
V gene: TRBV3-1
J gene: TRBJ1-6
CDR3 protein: CASSQGAGTKSPLHF
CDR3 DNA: TGTGCCAGCAGCCAAGGGGCCGGGACTAAGTCACCCCTCCACTTT

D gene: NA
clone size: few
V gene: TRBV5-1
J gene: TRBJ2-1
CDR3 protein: CASSLLQGGEQFF
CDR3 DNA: TGCGCCAGCAGCTTACTGCAGGGGGGTGAGCAGTTCTTC

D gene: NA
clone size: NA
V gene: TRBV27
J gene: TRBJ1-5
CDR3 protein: CASSRPGYNQPQHF
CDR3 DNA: TGTGCCAGCAGCCGACCGGGCTACAATCAGCCCCAGCATTTT

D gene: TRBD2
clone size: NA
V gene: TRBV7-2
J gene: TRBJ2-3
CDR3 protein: CASSPGWASGGSFTDTQYF
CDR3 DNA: TGTGCCAGCAGCCCCGGGTGGGCTAGCGGGGGGTCCTTCACAGATACGCAGTATTTT

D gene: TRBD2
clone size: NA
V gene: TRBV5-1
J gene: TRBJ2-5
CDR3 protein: CASSLALSGGETQYF
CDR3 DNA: TGCGCCAGCAGCTTGGCCTTATCGGGGGGAGAGACCCAGTACTTC

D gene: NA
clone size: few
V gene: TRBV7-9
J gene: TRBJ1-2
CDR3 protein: CASTSWGNRDGYTF
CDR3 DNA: TGTGCCAGCACCTCTTGGGGAAACAGGGATGGCTACACCTTC

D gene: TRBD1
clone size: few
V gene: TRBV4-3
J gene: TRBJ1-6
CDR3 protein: CASSQGDSYNSPLHF
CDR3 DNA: TGCGCCAGCAGCCAAGGGGACAGTTATAATTCACCCCTCCACTTT

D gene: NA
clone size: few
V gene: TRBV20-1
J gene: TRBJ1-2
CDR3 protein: CSGDFYTF
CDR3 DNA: TGCAGTGGAGATTTCTACACCTTC

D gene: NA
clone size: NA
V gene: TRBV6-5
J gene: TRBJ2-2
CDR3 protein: CASRGLFTGELFF
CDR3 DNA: TGTGCCAGCAGAGGACTTTTCACCGGGGAGCTGTTTTTT

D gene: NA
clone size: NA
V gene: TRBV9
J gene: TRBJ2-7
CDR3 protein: CASKAQQYF
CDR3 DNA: TGTGCCAGCAAAGCTCAGCAGTACTTC

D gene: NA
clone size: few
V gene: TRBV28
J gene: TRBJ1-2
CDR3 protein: CASSLSGDGYTF
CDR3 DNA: TGTGCCAGCAGTTTATCAGGGGATGGCTACACCTTC

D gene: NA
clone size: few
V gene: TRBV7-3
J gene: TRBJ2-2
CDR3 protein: CASSLGLWTGELFF
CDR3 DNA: TGTGCCAGCAGTCTGGGCCTATGGACCGGGGAGCTGTTTTTT

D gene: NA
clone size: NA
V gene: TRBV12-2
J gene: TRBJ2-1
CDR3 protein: CASRTLAALDEQFF
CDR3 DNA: TGTGCAAGTCGCACCCTCGCGGCTTTGGATGAGCAGTTCTTC

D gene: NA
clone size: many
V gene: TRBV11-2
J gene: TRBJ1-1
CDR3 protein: CASSLNGETEAFF
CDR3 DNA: TGTGCCAGCAGCTTGAACGGGGAGACTGAAGCTTTCTTT

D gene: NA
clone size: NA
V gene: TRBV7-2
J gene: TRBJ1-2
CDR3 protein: CASSLASVGNYGYTF
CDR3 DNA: TGTGCCAGCAGCTTAGCGTCGGTAGGGAACTATGGCTACACCTTC

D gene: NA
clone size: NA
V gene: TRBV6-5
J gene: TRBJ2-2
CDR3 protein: CASSYFKNTGELFF
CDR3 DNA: TGTGCCAGCAGTTATTTCAAAAACACCGGGGAGCTGTTTTTT

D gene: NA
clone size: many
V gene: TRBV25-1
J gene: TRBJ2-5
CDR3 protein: CASSDQGRWVGTQYF
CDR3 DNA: TGTGCCAGCAGTGACCAGGGGCGCTGGGTTGGGACCCAGTACTTC

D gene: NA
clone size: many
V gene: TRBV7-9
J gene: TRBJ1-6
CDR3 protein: CASSLVETGSDSPLHF
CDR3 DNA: TGTGCCAGCAGCTTAGTGGAGACGGGGTCGGATTCACCCCTCCACTTT

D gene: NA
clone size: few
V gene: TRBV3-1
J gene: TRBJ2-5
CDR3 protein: CASSPPNGPETQYF
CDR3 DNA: TGTGCCAGCAGCCCACCGAATGGACCAGAGACCCAGTACTTC

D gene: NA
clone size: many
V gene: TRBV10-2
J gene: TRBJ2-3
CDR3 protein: CASSEWVAGTDTQYF
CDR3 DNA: TGCGCCAGCAGTGAGTGGGTAGCGGGCACAGATACGCAGTATTTT

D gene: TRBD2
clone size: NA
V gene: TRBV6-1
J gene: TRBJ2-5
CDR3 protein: CASRGGLAEETQYF
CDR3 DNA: TGTGCCAGCAGGGGGGGACTAGCGGAAGAGACCCAGTACTTC

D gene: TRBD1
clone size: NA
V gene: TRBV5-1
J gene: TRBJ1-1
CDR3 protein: CASSLQGGSTEAFF
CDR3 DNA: TGCGCCAGCAGCTTGCAGGGGGGCAGCACTGAAGCTTTCTTT

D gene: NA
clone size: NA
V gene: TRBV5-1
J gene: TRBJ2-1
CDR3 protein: CASKGQGQSNEQFF
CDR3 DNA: TGCGCCAGCAAGGGGCAGGGCCAGAGCAATGAGCAGTTCTTC

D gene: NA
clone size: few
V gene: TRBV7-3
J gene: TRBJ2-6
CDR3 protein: CASSLTGSSGANVLTF
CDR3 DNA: TGTGCCAGCAGCTTAACGGGTAGCTCTGGGGCCAACGTCCTGACTTTC

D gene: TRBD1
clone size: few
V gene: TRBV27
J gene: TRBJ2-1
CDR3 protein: CASSTTGQGFDNEQFF
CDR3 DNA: TGTGCCAGCAGTACCACGGGACAGGGGTTCGACAATGAGCAGTTCTTC

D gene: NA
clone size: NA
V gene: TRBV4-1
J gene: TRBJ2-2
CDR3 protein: CASSQVGNSANAGELFF
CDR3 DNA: TGCGCCAGCAGCCAAGTCGGGAATTCTGCTAACGCCGGGGAGCTGTTTTTT

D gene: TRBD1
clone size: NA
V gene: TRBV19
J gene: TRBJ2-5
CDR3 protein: CASSTSGQAGETQYF
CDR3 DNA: TGTGCCAGTAGTACATCGGGACAGGCAGGGGAGACCCAGTACTTC

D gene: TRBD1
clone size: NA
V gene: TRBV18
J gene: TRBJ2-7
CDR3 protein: CASSPRTGNSVQYF
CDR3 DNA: TGTGCCAGCTCACCGAGGACAGGGAATTCGGTGCAGTACTTC

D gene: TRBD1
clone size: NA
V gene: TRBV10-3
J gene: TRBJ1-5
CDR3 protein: CAISEPGQDNQPQHF
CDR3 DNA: TGTGCCATCAGTGAGCCGGGACAGGATAATCAGCCCCAGCATTTT

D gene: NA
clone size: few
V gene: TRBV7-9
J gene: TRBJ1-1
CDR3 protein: CASSSGVTMLNTEAFF
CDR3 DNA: TGTGCCAGCAGCTCCGGGGTTACAATGCTGAACACTGAAGCTTTCTTT

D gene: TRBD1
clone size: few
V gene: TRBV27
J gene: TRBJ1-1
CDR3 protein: CASSLTLTGITEAFF
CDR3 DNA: TGTGCCAGCAGTTTAACCCTGACAGGGATCACTGAAGCTTTCTTT

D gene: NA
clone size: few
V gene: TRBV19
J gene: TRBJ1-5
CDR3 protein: CASNNQPQHF
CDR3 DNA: TGTGCCAGCAATAATCAGCCCCAGCATTTT

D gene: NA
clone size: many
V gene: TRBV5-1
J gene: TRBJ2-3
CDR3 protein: CASSLVGLGSADTQYF
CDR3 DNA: TGCGCCAGCAGCTTGGTTGGATTGGGGTCCGCAGATACGCAGTATTTT

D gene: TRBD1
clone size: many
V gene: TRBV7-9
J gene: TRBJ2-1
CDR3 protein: CASSPRQGGMGNEQFF
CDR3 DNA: TGTGCCAGCAGCCCCCGACAGGGTGGGATGGGCAATGAGCAGTTCTTC

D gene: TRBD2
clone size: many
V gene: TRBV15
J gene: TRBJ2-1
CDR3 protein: CATSRLTSGGTAEQFF
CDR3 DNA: TGTGCCACCAGCAGATTGACTAGCGGGGGGACCGCTGAGCAGTTCTTC

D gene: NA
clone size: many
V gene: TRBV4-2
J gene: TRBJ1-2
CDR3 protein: CASSHGQNYGYTF
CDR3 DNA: TGTGCCAGCAGCCACGGACAGAACTATGGCTACACCTTC

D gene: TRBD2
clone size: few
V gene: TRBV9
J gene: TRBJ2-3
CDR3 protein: CASSPTELAGTDTQYF
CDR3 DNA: TGTGCCAGCAGCCCCACCGAACTAGCGGGGACAGATACGCAGTATTTT

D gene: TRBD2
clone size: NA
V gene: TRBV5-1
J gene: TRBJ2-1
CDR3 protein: CASSTPGGGHEQFF
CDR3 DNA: TGCGCCAGCAGCACCCCGGGGGGGGGTCATGAGCAGTTCTTC

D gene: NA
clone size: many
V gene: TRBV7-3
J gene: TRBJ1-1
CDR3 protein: CASSPEVGYEAFF
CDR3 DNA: TGTGCCAGCAGCCCCGAAGTCGGCTACGAAGCTTTCTTT

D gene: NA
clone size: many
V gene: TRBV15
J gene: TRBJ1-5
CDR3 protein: CATSRAPSGGQPQHF
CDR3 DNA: TGTGCCACCAGCCGAGCTCCTAGTGGGGGTCAGCCCCAGCATTTT

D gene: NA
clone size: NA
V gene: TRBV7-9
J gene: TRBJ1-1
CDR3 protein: CASSLASTSRTEAFF
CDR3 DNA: TGTGCCAGCAGCTTAGCCTCCACATCCCGCACTGAAGCTTTCTTT

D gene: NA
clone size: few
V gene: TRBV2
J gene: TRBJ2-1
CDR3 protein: CASKQGGNEQFF
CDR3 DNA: TGTGCCAGCAAACAGGGTGGCAATGAGCAGTTCTTC

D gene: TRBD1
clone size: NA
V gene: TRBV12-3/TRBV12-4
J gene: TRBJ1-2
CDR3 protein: CASRATGGLYGYTF
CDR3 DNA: TGTGCCAGCAGGGCAACAGGGGGCCTCTATGGCTACACCTTC

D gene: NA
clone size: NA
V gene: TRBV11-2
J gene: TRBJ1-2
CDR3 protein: CASSLDRSHRGYTF
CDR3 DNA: TGTGCCAGCAGCTTAGATCGTTCCCATCGGGGCTACACCTTC